This TCR beta chain stems from a study of ipilimumab plus nivolumab after autologous stem cell transplantation. As for the study in general: The myeloma group: high-risk transplant-naive, or relapse within 3 years after first autologous transplant.

The CDR3 runs to 10 residues. V lost 6 bases to trimming and J lost 3 bases, with 5 bases between them. The germline gives CDR1 SQVTM, CDR2 ANQGSEA. The data were produced by immunoSEQ multiplex PCR, yet TCRdb's version contains in-frame clones alone and is incomplete. The sample consists of some 44,000 clones, around nine tenths of them appearing once. V and J are TRBV29-1 and TRBJ1-1; D remains ambiguous. The input for sequencing was PBMCs, taken in a trial of ipilimumab plus nivolumab as post-transplant consolidation. This receptor was identified in a male donor with multiple myeloma. The CDR3 DNA reads TGCAGCGTGAAATACACTGAAGCTTTCTTT. Translated, it gives CSVKYTEAFF.